These 8 T cell receptor beta chains were sequenced from one sample in a study of OX40 agonist ivuxolimab in advanced cancers. Assay used: immunoSEQ multiplex PCR; TCRdb lists only in-frame clones, some missing. The data contain 65,000 or so clones, roughly 88% of them seen just once; the ten biggest clones take up roughly 5%. The sequenced sample was CD4+ or CD8+ T cells sorted from blood, obtained in a trial of the OX40 agonist ivuxolimab. These receptors all stem from an adult with an advanced solid tumor such as melanoma, head and neck, liver or kidney cancer.

This chain connects TRBV21-1 to TRBJ2-7; TRBD1 is the table's D call and was not checked against the DNA. TRBV21-1 is classified as a pseudogene. The CDR3 is 15 amino acids. CDR3 DNA: TGTGCCAGCAGCAAAAAGGACAGGGGTATCTACGAGCAGTACTTC. Protein product: CASSKKDRGIYEQYF.

The chain has TRBV5-1 and TRBJ2-7; 7 nucleotides match TRBD1. CDR1 is SGHRS and CDR2 is YFSETQ in the germline V gene. The CDR3 has 13 residues. V gave up 2 bases and J gave up 6 bases; unmatched junction bases: 5. The CDR3 nucleotides read TGCGCCAGCAGCTTACACCCAGGGGGCGAGCAGTACTTC. Protein sequence: CASSLHPGGEQYF.

V and J are TRBV14 and TRBJ2-7; D unclear. The CDR3 is 13 residues long. Trimming left V 0 bases short and J 1 base short, with 4 bases between. The germline CDR1 and CDR2 sequences are SGHDN and FVKESK. CDR3 region: CASSQELSYEQYF. The CDR3 DNA reads as TGTGCCAGCAGCCAAGAACTGTCCTACGAGCAGTACTTC.

CDR3 sequence reads: CACPDSAVPEKLFF. The CDR3 region has the DNA TGTGCCTGTCCTGATTCGGCCGTTCCGGAAAAACTGTTTTTT. The rearrangement joins TRBV30 to TRBJ1-4, with D uncertain. CDR1 is GTSNPN, CDR2 SVGIG, per germline (reference sequence). CDR3 length: 14 residues. Trimming removed 6 bases from V and 8 bases from J, with 19 bases in between.

The gene calls are TRBV25-1 and TRBJ2-7; TRBD1 is a possible D gene (5 bases). The V end lost 8 bases, the J end lost 0 bases, and 5 bases lay between the germline ends. The CDR3 consists of 11 residues. CDR1 and CDR2 (germline): MGHDK, SYGVNS. The CDR3 sequence: CASGHSYEQYF. CDR3 nucleotides: TGTGCCAGCGGACACTCCTACGAGCAGTACTTC.

The rearrangement links TRBV6-1 to TRBJ2-2; perhaps TRBD1 as D (5 bases). Germline V gene sequence: CDR1 MNHNS, CDR2 SASEGT. V gave up 6 bases and J gave up 0 bases, with 8 bases separating them. This CDR3 has 14 amino acids. The CDR3 loop reads CASRLQANTGELFF. The CDR3 DNA follows: TGTGCCAGCAGACTACAGGCGAACACCGGGGAGCTGTTTTTT.

This clone was detected only once. The V call is TRBV28, the J call TRBJ1-2; no definite D call. V dropped 1 base and J dropped 6 bases, with 15 bases sitting between them. Germline V gene data show CDR1 as MDHEN and CDR2 as SYDVKM. This CDR3 comprises 15 residues. The CDR3 DNA follows: TGTGCCAGCAGTTTATTCGGGCCGCCTTCCCATGGCTACACCTTC. This codes for CASSLFGPPSHGYTF.

The chain links TRBV19 to TRBJ2-2, with 12 bases identical to TRBD2. This CDR3 has 14 amino acids. CDR1 is LNHDA and CDR2 is SQIVND in the germline V gene (reference sequence). Trimming took 9 bases from V and 5 from J; bases not matched to a gene: 4. The CDR3 region has the DNA TGTGCCAGCAGGACTAGCGGGAATACCGGGGAGCTGTTTTTT. Translating gives CASRTSGNTGELFF.